The 31 T cell receptor beta chains given below trace back to one sample, sequenced in a study of T cell clones after liver transplantation. The table came from immunoSEQ multiplex PCR; TCRdb's copy has only in-frame clones and leaves some out. This repertoire shows 65,000 to 95,000 clones, roughly 80% found once; its top ten account for about 0.6%. The starting material was CD4+ T cells from blood, obtained before liver transplant. These receptors were obtained from a human donor who received a liver transplant.

This clone has more than one count but fewer than ten. The chain uses TRBV2 and TRBJ1-5; the D is unclear. Trimming cost V 6 bases and J 0 bases, with 9 bases left between them. There are 14 residues in the CDR3. Germline V gene sequence: CDR1 SNHLY, CDR2 FYNNEI. The CDR3 here is CASSEIVSNQPQHF. CDR3 coding DNA: TGTGCCAGCAGCGAGATTGTTAGCAATCAGCCCCAGCATTTT.

This clone showed up just once. The chain uses TRBV2 and TRBJ1-5, with a weak D call TRBD1 (5 bases). V dropped 8 bases and J dropped 6 bases, with 20 bases sitting between them. The CDR3 has 15 amino acids. The germline CDR1 and CDR2 sequences are SNHLY and FYNNEI. The CDR3 sequence: CASRPESGGTQPQHF. CDR3 DNA: TGTGCCAGCCGCCCCGAGAGTGGAGGGACTCAGCCCCAGCATTTT.

The chain couples TRBV27 to TRBJ2-3; D perhaps matches TRBD2 (5 bases). This CDR3 spans 12 amino acids. Germline CDR1 is MNHEY and CDR2 is SMNVEV (reference sequence). V was shortened by 5 bases and J by 8 bases, with 11 bases between the two germline ends. The CDR3 here is CASSGLGATQYF. The CDR3 nucleotides read TGTGCCAGCAGTGGGTTGGGAGCTACGCAGTATTTT.

The J gene is TRBJ2-1, the V gene TRBV11-2; D might be TRBD1 or TRBD2, each matching 6 bases. This CDR3 region has 16 residues. Trimming shortened V by 4 bases and J by 10 bases, and 23 bases separated the two germline ends. Germline assignment: CDR1 SGHAT and CDR2 FQNNGV. The CDR3 coding sequence is TGTGCCAGCAGCTCCCCCCGGGGGCTTTTTCGCGAGGAGCAGTTCTTC. Its translation: CASSSPRGLFREEQFF.

The V call is TRBV5-4, the J call TRBJ2-1, with 7 nucleotides matching TRBD2. This CDR3 is built from 15 residues. The V gene end was trimmed by 4 bases and the J gene end by 7 bases; junction bases not matched to a gene: 11. CDR1 is SGHNT and CDR2 is YYREEE in the germline V gene (reference sequence). Written as DNA, the CDR3 is TGTGCCAGCAGCCGATGGGGGGGAGGGCAGAATGAGCAGTTCTTC. It specifies CASSRWGGGQNEQFF.

V is TRBV11-2 and J is TRBJ2-1, with TRBD2 matching 12 bases. CDR3 size: 16 residues. V lost 5 bases, J lost 1 base, and 3 bases stayed unmatched. Germline V lookup: CDR1 SGHAT, CDR2 FQNNGV. The CDR3 nucleotides read TGTGCCAGCAGCCAACTAGCGGGAGGTTCCTACAATGAGCAGTTCTTC. Protein sequence: CASSQLAGGSYNEQFF. Using reference TRBV11-2 and TRBJ2-1 for the parts outside the CDR3, the full variable domain is EAGVAQSPRYKIIEKRQSVAFWCNPISGHATLYWYQQILGQGPKLLIQFQNNGVVDDSQLPKDRFSAERLKGVDSTLKIQPAKLEDSAVYLCASSQLAGGSYNEQFFGPGTRLTVL.

The genes are TRBV19 and TRBJ2-4, with TRBD1 identical over 9 bases. Germline loops: CDR1 LNHDA, CDR2 SQIVND (reference sequence). This CDR3 has 15 amino acids. J was trimmed by 8 bases and V by 5 bases; bases with no gene match: 10. The CDR3 bases are TGTGCCAGTAGTTCCGAGGGGGACAGGGTGGACATTCAGTACTTC. Translation gives CASSSEGDRVDIQYF.

Details on this clone: Other DNA sequences in the same sample also yield this CDR3. The chain recombines TRBV5-1 with TRBJ1-4; 7 nucleotides align to TRBD1. The germline CDR1 and CDR2 sequences are SGHRS and YFSETQ. V shed 1 base and J 6 bases; nucleotides not matched to a gene: 6. The CDR3 covers 15 residues. The CDR3 sequence: CASSLWPQGDEKLFF. The CDR3 DNA is TGCGCCAGCAGCTTGTGGCCCCAGGGGGATGAAAAACTGTTTTTT.

The chain carries TRBV10-2 and TRBJ2-2; no firm D call. This CDR3 is built from 15 residues. The germline V gene has CDR1 WSHSY and CDR2 SAAADI. The V and J ends lost 3 bases and 2 bases respectively, with 10 bases between them. The CDR3 nucleotides read TGCGCCAGCAGTGATTCACCCATTAACACCGGGGAGCTGTTTTTT. Its translation: CASSDSPINTGELFF.

This chain connects TRBV5-4 to TRBJ2-1; TRBD2 might be the D (5 bases). Germline V gene lookup returns CDR1 SGHNT and CDR2 YYREEE (reference sequence). This CDR3 spans 16 amino acids. V was trimmed by 0 bases and J by 5 bases, leaving 15 bases between them. The CDR3 reads CASSLGGSQRNNEQFF. The CDR3, as DNA: TGTGCCAGCAGCTTGGGAGGGTCCCAGCGGAACAATGAGCAGTTCTTC. Looking up the rest from reference TRBV5-4 and TRBJ2-1 gives the full variable domain: ETGVTQSPTHLIKTRGQQVTLRCSSQSGHNTVSWYQQALGQGPQFIFQYYREEENGRGNFPPRFSGLQFPNYSSELNVNALELDDSALYLCASSLGGSQRNNEQFFGPGTRLTVL.

This chain uses TRBV19 with TRBJ2-7; the D call may be TRBD1 or TRBD2 (5 bases each). Germline assignment: CDR1 LNHDA and CDR2 SQIVND (reference sequence). V lost 3 bases and J lost 5, with 14 bases in between. The CDR3 consists of 14 residues. CDR3 nucleotide sequence: TGTGCCAGTAGTATTAGGGGTATGACTAACGAGCAGTACTTC. This gives the protein CASSIRGMTNEQYF.

The genes are TRBV28 and TRBJ2-7; the match to TRBD2 covers 12 bases. With V trimmed by 6 bases and J by 3 bases, 18 bases remained unmatched. The CDR3 consists of 19 residues. The germline V gene has CDR1 MDHEN and CDR2 SYDVKM. The CDR3 reads CASRVALAGLAGNYYEQYF. In DNA form, the CDR3 reads TGTGCCAGCAGAGTCGCGCTGGCGGGACTAGCGGGCAATTACTACGAGCAGTACTTC.

The chain uses TRBV15 and TRBJ2-2; D remains unclear. The length of the CDR3 is 14 residues. Trimming cost V 6 bases and J 1 base, with 9 bases left between them. Germline V gene sequence: CDR1 LNHNV, CDR2 YYDKDF (reference sequence). CDR3: CATRHTWNTGELFF. The CDR3 region has the DNA TGTGCCACCAGGCACACATGGAACACCGGGGAGCTGTTTTTT.

The chain combines TRBV25-1 with TRBJ1-3, with D uncertain. This CDR3 spans 12 amino acids. Germline-derived CDR1 and CDR2 are MGHDK and SYGVNS. Trimming removed 3 bases from V and 10 bases from J, with 10 bases in between. The CDR3: CASSENLVTIYF. The DNA of the CDR3 is TGTGCCAGCAGTGAGAATCTCGTTACCATATATTTT.

The chain links TRBV28 to TRBJ2-5; 10 bases are shared with TRBD2. The junction had 16 bases not matched to a gene; V was cut back by 5 bases and J by 7 bases. Germline V gene sequence: CDR1 MDHEN, CDR2 SYDVKM. CDR3 size: 17 residues. In DNA form, the CDR3 reads TGTGCCAGCAGTCGGGCTAGCGGGAGTAGGCGGCCGGGGACCCAGTACTTC. Its protein is CASSRASGSRRPGTQYF.

The chain combines TRBV4-3 with TRBJ1-1; a possible D gene is TRBD1 (5 bases). The CDR3 sequence is 16 residues long. The germline V gene has CDR1 LGHNA and CDR2 YSLEER. Trimming cost V 0 bases and J 6 bases, with 17 bases left between them. CDR3 in DNA: TGCGCCAGCAGCCAAGACCTCGGGGGAAGCGGCCCTGAAGCTTTCTTT. This codes for CASSQDLGGSGPEAFF.

This chain links TRBV6-1 with TRBJ1-3; D is undetermined. The V end lost 3 bases, the J end lost 3 bases, and 9 bases lay between the germline ends. This CDR3 contains 14 residues. Per the germline V gene, CDR1 is MNHNS and CDR2 is SASEGT. CDR3 loop: CASSDHRGGNTIYF. In DNA form, the CDR3 reads TGTGCCAGCAGTGACCACCGGGGTGGAAACACCATATATTTT.

The J gene is TRBJ2-7, the V gene TRBV6-5, with 7 bases that match TRBD2. Looked up from germline, CDR1 is MNHEY and CDR2 is SVGAGI. V dropped 6 bases and J dropped 0; count of bases not matched to a gene: 5. This CDR3 region has 14 residues. CDR3 in amino acids: CASRRDYSSYEQYF. The CDR3 DNA follows: TGTGCCAGCAGACGGGACTACAGCTCCTACGAGCAGTACTTC.

The chain joins TRBV28 to TRBJ2-7, with D perhaps TRBD1 or TRBD2 (5 bases each). Trimming took 5 bases from V and 3 from J, leaving 20 bases between them. The CDR3 consists of 16 residues. Germline V gene sequence: CDR1 MDHEN, CDR2 SYDVKM. CDR3 DNA: TGTGCCAGCAGTCCCAGGGACGGACGGCCGATCTACGAGCAGTACTTC. It encodes CASSPRDGRPIYEQYF.

The chain employs TRBV5-6 and TRBJ2-3; 11 bases map to TRBD1. CDR3 length equals 15 residues. V lost 5 bases, J lost 3 bases, and 5 bases stayed unmatched. CDR1 is SGHDT and CDR2 is YYEEEE in the germline V gene. CDR3 sequence (DNA): TGTGCCAGCAGTTCCGGGACAGGGGGGACAGATACGCAGTATTTT. Encoded protein: CASSSGTGGTDTQYF.

This clone has a single count. This chain joins TRBV15 and TRBJ2-2; TRBD2 agrees at 12 bases. This CDR3 is built from 19 residues. V lost 3 bases and J lost 3; bases outside the gene matches: 11. Germline V gene lookup returns CDR1 LNHNV and CDR2 YYDKDF (reference sequence). Here the CDR3 reads CATSRETLAGGRYTGELFF. CDR3 coding DNA: TGTGCCACCAGCAGGGAGACGCTAGCGGGAGGGCGGTACACCGGGGAGCTGTTTTTT.

The chain has TRBV7-9 and TRBJ2-5, with no clear D. The CDR3 length is 15 residues. Germline loops: CDR1 SEHNR, CDR2 FQNEAQ (reference sequence). V lost 0 bases, J lost 2 bases, and 10 bases lay in between. The CDR3 protein is CASSLAGFRQETQYF. The CDR3 DNA is TGTGCCAGCAGCTTAGCCGGCTTTCGTCAAGAGACCCAGTACTTC.

The genes are TRBV6-5 and TRBJ1-5; 7 nucleotides agree with TRBD1. CDR1 and CDR2 (germline): MNHEY, SVGAGI. V trimming: 6 bases; J trimming: 2 bases; junction bases outside the gene matches: 7. The CDR3 length is 15 residues. CDR3 sequence reads: CASSALGQGNQPQHF. Here the CDR3 DNA reads TGTGCCAGCAGCGCCCTCGGACAGGGCAATCAGCCCCAGCATTTT.

A word on this clone: The same CDR3 can be traced to other DNA sequences in this sample. V usage is TRBV20-1 and J usage is TRBJ1-1; D gene ambiguous. Looked up from germline, CDR1 is DFQATT and CDR2 is SNEGSKA (reference sequence). This CDR3 contains 11 residues. V lost 3 bases to trimming and J lost 1 base, with 3 bases between them. The chain's CDR3 is CSASGNTEAFF. The CDR3 nucleotides read TGCAGTGCTAGTGGGAACACTGAAGCTTTCTTT.

The chain is built from TRBV5-1 and TRBJ2-1, with D possibly matching TRBD2 (6 bases). V lost 0 bases, J lost 2 bases, and 12 bases lay in between. This CDR3 spans 16 amino acids. The germline gives CDR1 SGHRS, CDR2 YFSETQ. The CDR3 spells CASSLVPGVPYNEQFF. The CDR3 bases are TGCGCCAGCAGCTTGGTCCCGGGAGTCCCCTACAATGAGCAGTTCTTC.

The rearrangement uses TRBV6-1 and TRBJ1-4; no clear D. CDR3 length: 13 amino acids. Trimming left V 3 bases short and J 3 bases short, with 5 bases between. Germline V CDR1 and CDR2: MNHNS, SASEGT. The CDR3 region is CASSDGSNEKLFF. As DNA, the CDR3 is TGTGCCAGCAGTGACGGTTCTAATGAAAAACTGTTTTTT.

CDR3 nucleotide sequence: TGTGCCAGCAGTTTAGGACAGCTAGCGGGGAGGGAGACCCAGTACTTC. This sequence encodes CASSLGQLAGRETQYF. The chain uses TRBV27 and TRBJ2-5; TRBD2 matches at 9 bases. CDR3 length: 16 residues. Per the germline V gene, CDR1 is MNHEY and CDR2 is SMNVEV (reference sequence). The trim removed 2 bases at V and 5 bases at J, leaving 9 bases unmatched.

V and J are TRBV28 and TRBJ2-7; 9 bases fit TRBD1. Germline lookup yields CDR1 MDHEN and CDR2 SYDVKM. This CDR3 comprises 14 residues. V was pared by 5 bases and J by 3 bases, with 5 bases of the junction left unmatched. In DNA form, the CDR3 reads TGTGCCAGCAGTATGACAGGGGGGGACTACGAGCAGTACTTC. Protein product: CASSMTGGDYEQYF. Full variable domain (remainder filled in from reference TRBV28 and TRBJ2-7): DVKVTQSSRYLVKRTGEKVFLECVQDMDHENMFWYRQDPGLGLRLIYFSYDVKMKEKGDIPEGYSVSREKKERFSLILESASTNQTSMYLCASSMTGGDYEQYFGPGTRLTVT.

A single count supports this clone. The chain carries TRBV6-6 and TRBJ1-3, with 7 bases lining up with TRBD1. Germline CDR1 is MNHNY and CDR2 is SVGAGI (reference sequence). The J segment lost 7 bases and the V segment lost 0 bases, leaving 3 bases of the junction unmatched. This CDR3 region has 14 residues. The CDR3 DNA reads as TGTGCCAGCAGTTACTCGACAGGGAGTAACACCATATATTTT. It yields the protein CASSYSTGSNTIYF.

This rearrangement joins TRBV6-5 to TRBJ2-1; D might be TRBD1 (5 bases). V lost 2 bases, J lost 9 bases, and 17 bases lay in between. The germline V gene has CDR1 MNHEY and CDR2 SVGAGI. The CDR3 loop spans 15 amino acids. CDR3 residues: CASSYVAGKHSEQFF. As DNA, the CDR3 is TGTGCCAGCAGTTACGTAGCAGGGAAACACAGTGAGCAGTTCTTC.

The chain carries TRBV15 and TRBJ2-7; 7 positions match TRBD2. Germline lookup yields CDR1 LNHNV and CDR2 YYDKDF (reference sequence). CDR3 length: 15 residues. Germline trimming cut 0 bases from V and 6 bases from J; bases unmatched to any gene: 8. CDR3 sequence: CATSRDPGGQFEQYF. CDR3 nucleotides: TGTGCCACCAGCAGAGACCCGGGAGGACAATTCGAGCAGTACTTC.